These 21 T cell receptor beta chains were sequenced from one sample in a study of memory CD4+ T cells and cytomegalovirus serostatus. Assay used: immunoSEQ multiplex PCR; TCRdb lists only in-frame clones, some missing. The sample yields around 38,000 clones, about three quarters seen once. Single viable CD3+CD4+CD8-CD45RO+ cells were sorted as the memory CD4+ T cells. Source material: memory CD4+ T cells from blood. The receptors stem from an adult in good health and CMV-seronegative.

The V gene is TRBV5-6, the J gene TRBJ2-3, with no clear D. CDR3 length: 12 amino acids. The germline CDR1 and CDR2 sequences are SGHDT and YYEEEE. V lost 0 bases to trimming and J lost 6 bases, with 5 bases between them. DNA for the CDR3: TGTGCCAGCAGCTTGGTTGGGGATACGCAGTATTTT. As protein: CASSLVGDTQYF.

This sequence joins TRBV7-2 and TRBJ2-2; D unresolved. There are 13 residues in the CDR3. The V and J ends lost 2 bases and 4 bases respectively, with 5 bases between them. CDR1 and CDR2 from the germline V gene are SGHTA and FQGNSA. CDR3 residues: CASSLSVTGELFF. In DNA form, the CDR3 reads TGTGCCAGCAGCTTATCTGTCACCGGGGAGCTGTTTTTT.

This sequence joins TRBV2 and TRBJ2-2; D possibly corresponds to TRBD1 (6 bases). Trimming shortened V by 7 bases and J by 7 bases, and 16 bases separated the two germline ends. This CDR3 comprises 14 residues. Germline CDR1 and CDR2: SNHLY and FYNNEI. The CDR3, as DNA: TGTGCCAGCACCTACCAACAGGGTATCGGGGAGCTGTTTTTT. Its protein is CASTYQQGIGELFF.

Comment on this clone: The junction and the germline gene differ at one end; a read error may be behind it. The chain couples TRBV11-3 to TRBJ2-5, with D possibly being TRBD2 (5 bases). The germline V gene encodes CDR1 SGHNT and CDR2 YENEEA. There are 13 residues in the CDR3. CDR3 in DNA: TGTGCCAGCAGCCTAGAGGGTCAAGAGACCCAGTACTTC. Translated: CASSLEGQETQYF.

V gene TRBV29-1 combines with J gene TRBJ2-3; weak D call: TRBD2 (6 bases). The CDR3 length is 13 residues. Germline V gene data show CDR1 as SQVTM and CDR2 as ANQGSEA. Trimming left V 7 bases short and J 6 bases short, with 17 bases between. The CDR3 reads CSASGGKRDTQYF. The DNA of the CDR3 is TGCAGCGCGAGCGGCGGGAAAAGGGATACGCAGTATTTT.

The J gene is TRBJ2-3, the V gene TRBV4-3; possibly TRBD2 for D (6 bases). V dropped 1 base and J dropped 6 bases, with 17 bases sitting between them. Germline CDR1 is LGHNA and CDR2 is YSLEER. This CDR3 region has 16 residues. The CDR3 coding sequence is TGCGCCAGCAGCCAAGTTAGGGCAGGTGGGACTGATACGCAGTATTTT. Protein: CASSQVRAGGTDTQYF.

The chain links TRBV30 to TRBJ1-2; 8 bases map to TRBD1. The CDR3 spans 14 residues. Trimming took 3 bases from V and 2 from J; bases not matched to a gene: 5. From germline, CDR1 is GTSNPN and CDR2 SVGIG (reference sequence). This CDR3 reads CAWSQRTGNYGYTF. CDR3 coding DNA: TGTGCCTGGAGCCAAAGGACAGGGAACTATGGCTACACCTTC.

The rearrangement links TRBV5-4 to TRBJ1-1; D remains unclear. The V end was cut by 7 bases, the J end by 0 bases, with 13 bases between. CDR3 length: 14 residues. Germline V gene sequence: CDR1 SGHNT, CDR2 YYREEE (reference sequence). CDR3 nucleotide sequence: TGTGCCAGCGGGCGAAACAACATGAACACTGAAGCTTTCTTT. Amino acids: CASGRNNMNTEAFF.

This clone was observed a few times. This chain joins TRBV11-2 and TRBJ2-5; D is perhaps TRBD2 (6 bases). This CDR3 has 15 residues. V was shortened by 1 base and J by 5 bases, with 14 bases between the two germline ends. Germline V gives CDR1 SGHAT, CDR2 FQNNGV. As DNA, the CDR3 is TGTGCCAGCAGCTTAGGGAGGGCCCGCGACGAGACCCAGTACTTC. As protein: CASSLGRARDETQYF. The full variable domain, its missing parts supplied by reference TRBV11-2 and TRBJ2-5, is EAGVAQSPRYKIIEKRQSVAFWCNPISGHATLYWYQQILGQGPKLLIQFQNNGVVDDSQLPKDRFSAERLKGVDSTLKIQPAKLEDSAVYLCASSLGRARDETQYFGPGTRLLVL.

The CDR3 loop reads CASSQEPPPAEGGYTF. In nucleotides, the CDR3 is TGCGCCAGCAGCCAAGAACCCCCGCCCGCTGAAGGGGGCTACACCTTC. The rearrangement joins TRBV4-3 to TRBJ1-2; D not certain. This CDR3 region has 16 residues. Germline V gene data show CDR1 as LGHNA and CDR2 as YSLEER. Between the trimmed V and J ends, which lost 0 bases and 8 bases, there was a span of 19 bases.

The V call is TRBV5-1, the J call TRBJ1-4, with D possibly matching TRBD1 (6 bases). This CDR3 is built from 16 residues. With 2 bases removed from V and 0 bases from J, the gap between germline ends came to 11 bases. Per the germline V gene, CDR1 is SGHRS and CDR2 is YFSETQ. The CDR3 DNA reads as TGCGCCAGCAGCTTCAGGGGCCCGGCAACTAATGAAAAACTGTTTTTT. Protein sequence: CASSFRGPATNEKLFF.

Worth noting for this clone: This sample includes further DNA sequences coding for the same CDR3. The chain is built from TRBV2 and TRBJ2-2, with TRBD1 matching over 7 bases. Germline V gene data show CDR1 as SNHLY and CDR2 as FYNNEI. This CDR3 comprises 14 residues. The J segment lost 0 bases and the V segment lost 6 bases, leaving 1 base of the junction unmatched. The CDR3 is CASSGQANTGELFF. As DNA, the CDR3 is TGTGCCAGCAGCGGACAGGCGAACACCGGGGAGCTGTTTTTT.

The genes are TRBV11-2 and TRBJ1-2; D is possibly TRBD1 (5 bases). Germline V gives CDR1 SGHAT, CDR2 FQNNGV. Deletions cut 2 bases from V and 2 bases from J, with 9 bases between. CDR3 length: 14 residues. The CDR3 DNA is TGTGCCAGCAGCTTAAGGGGCGAAAACTATGGCTACACCTTC. Translation: CASSLRGENYGYTF.

The V gene is TRBV5-1, the J gene TRBJ1-1, with D hard to call. The CDR3 contains 14 residues. Between the trimmed V and J ends, which lost 2 bases and 1 base, there was a span of 9 bases. CDR1 is SGHRS, CDR2 YFSETQ, per germline. DNA for the CDR3: TGCGCCAGCAGCTTTCGGCTCGGGAACACTGAAGCTTTCTTT. The encoded protein is CASSFRLGNTEAFF.

The chain joins TRBV2 to TRBJ2-1; D is ambiguous. V gave up 4 bases and J gave up 10 bases, with 5 bases separating them. Germline V CDR1 and CDR2: SNHLY, FYNNEI. This CDR3 is built from 10 residues. CDR3 sequence: CASSGGEQFF. CDR3 sequence (DNA): TGTGCCAGCAGTGGTGGGGAGCAGTTCTTC.

V gene TRBV25-1 combines with J gene TRBJ2-1, with 9 positions matching TRBD1. The CDR3 sequence is 14 residues long. J was trimmed by 9 bases and V by 8 bases; bases with no gene match: 11. Germline loops: CDR1 MGHDK, CDR2 SYGVNS. The CDR3: CASRPDRGGGEQFF. As DNA, the CDR3 is TGTGCCAGCCGACCGGACAGGGGCGGTGGTGAGCAGTTCTTC.

This clone turned up a few times. This chain connects TRBV15 to TRBJ2-7; D may be TRBD1 or TRBD2 (5 bases each). The germline V gene encodes CDR1 LNHNV and CDR2 YYDKDF (reference sequence). Deletions cut 0 bases from V and 0 bases from J, with 15 bases between. The length of the CDR3 is 17 residues. This CDR3 reads CATSRDRDRRSSYEQYF. CDR3 DNA sequence: TGTGCCACCAGCAGAGATCGGGACCGGAGAAGCTCCTACGAGCAGTACTTC.

The CDR3 spells CASSLAGTSGSGELFF. CDR3 in DNA: TGTGCCAGCAGCTTAGCTGGGACTAGCGGGAGCGGGGAGCTGTTTTTT. The chain joins TRBV7-2 to TRBJ2-2; 14 bases align to TRBD2. Germline V gene lookup returns CDR1 SGHTA and CDR2 FQGNSA. Trimming took 0 bases from V and 7 from J; bases not matched to a gene: 1. This CDR3 is built from 16 residues.

This clone was counted only a few times. This rearrangement joins TRBV5-1 to TRBJ2-5; 7 bases agree with TRBD1. The CDR3 loop spans 14 amino acids. The V gene's germline CDR1 is SGHRS and CDR2 YFSETQ. V dropped 4 bases and J dropped 5; count of bases not matched to a gene: 8. In DNA form, the CDR3 reads TGCGCCAGCAGCCCCGAGGCGACAGGGGAGACCCAGTACTTC. Translated, it gives CASSPEATGETQYF.

J is TRBJ2-1 and V is TRBV7-9, with D possibly TRBD2 on 6 matching bases. The CDR3 is 14 amino acids. The V gene lost 4 bases and the J gene lost 7 bases, with 14 bases spanning the gap. The germline V gene encodes CDR1 SEHNR and CDR2 FQNEAQ (reference sequence). CDR3 sequence: CASSSRLGVNEQFF. Here the CDR3 DNA reads TGTGCCAGCAGCTCCAGACTAGGGGTGAATGAGCAGTTCTTC. Full variable domain (outside the CDR3, taken from reference TRBV7-9 and TRBJ2-1): DTGVSQNPRHKITKRGQNVTFRCDPISEHNRLYWYRQTLGQGPEFLTYFQNEAQLEKSRLLSDRFSAERPKGSFSTLEIQRTEQGDSAMYLCASSSRLGVNEQFFGPGTRLTVL.

The chain carries TRBV2 and TRBJ2-5; TRBD1 is a possible D gene (5 bases). The J call is doubtful: the DNA matches TRBJ2-7 better. Germline loops: CDR1 SNHLY, CDR2 FYNNEI. CDR3 length equals 14 residues. The CDR3 loop reads CASSEQGTSYEQYF. CDR3 nucleotide sequence: TGTGCCAGCAGTGAACAGGGCACTTCCTACGAGCAGTACTTC.